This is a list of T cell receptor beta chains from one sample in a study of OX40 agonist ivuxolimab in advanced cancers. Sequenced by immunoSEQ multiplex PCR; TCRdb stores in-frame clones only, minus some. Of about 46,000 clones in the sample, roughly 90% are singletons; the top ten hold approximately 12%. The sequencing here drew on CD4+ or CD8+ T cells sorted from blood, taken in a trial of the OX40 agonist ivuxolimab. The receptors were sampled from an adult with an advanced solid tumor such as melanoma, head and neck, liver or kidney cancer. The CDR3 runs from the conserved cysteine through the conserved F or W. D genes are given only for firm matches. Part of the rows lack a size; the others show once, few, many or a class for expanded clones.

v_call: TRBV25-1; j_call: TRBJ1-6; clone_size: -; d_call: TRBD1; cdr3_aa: CASSRGQGAYNSPLHF; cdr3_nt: TGTGCCAGCAGTCGGGGACAGGGGGCTTATAATTCACCCCTCCACTTT
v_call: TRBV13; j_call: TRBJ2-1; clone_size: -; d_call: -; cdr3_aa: CASSQRYGQRGVENYYNEQFF; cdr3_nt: TGTGCCAGCAGCCAACGGTACGGGCAGAGGGGCGTTGAAAACTACTACAATGAGCAGTTCTTC
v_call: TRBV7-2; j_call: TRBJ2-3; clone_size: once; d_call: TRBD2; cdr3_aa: CASSYTSGGPDTQYF; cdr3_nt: TGTGCCAGCAGCTACACTAGCGGGGGCCCTGATACGCAGTATTTT
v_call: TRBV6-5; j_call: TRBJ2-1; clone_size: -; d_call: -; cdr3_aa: CASSYSGVLGNEQFF; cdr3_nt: TGTGCCAGCAGTTACTCCGGGGTTTTAGGAAATGAGCAGTTCTTC
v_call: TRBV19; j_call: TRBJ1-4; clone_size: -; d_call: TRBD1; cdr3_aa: CASSIDGQGWAKLFF; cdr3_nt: TGTGCCAGTAGTATAGATGGACAGGGCTGGGCAAAACTGTTTTTT
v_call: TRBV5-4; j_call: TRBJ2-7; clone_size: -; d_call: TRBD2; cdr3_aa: CASSFGTSGYEQYF; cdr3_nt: TGTGCCAGCAGCTTCGGGACTAGCGGCTACGAGCAGTACTTC
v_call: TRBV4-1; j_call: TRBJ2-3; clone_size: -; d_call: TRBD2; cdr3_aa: CASSIFSGSGDTQYF; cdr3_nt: TGCGCCAGCAGTATCTTTAGCGGGTCAGGGGATACGCAGTATTTT
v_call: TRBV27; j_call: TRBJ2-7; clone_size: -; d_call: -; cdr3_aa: CASSRTSSYEQYF; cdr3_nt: TGTGCCAGCAGCCGGACTTCCTCCTACGAGCAGTACTTC
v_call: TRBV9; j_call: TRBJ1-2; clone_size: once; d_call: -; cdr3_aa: CASSVDVREQVDGYTF; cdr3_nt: TGTGCCAGCAGCGTAGATGTAAGGGAACAGGTAGACGGCTACACCTTC
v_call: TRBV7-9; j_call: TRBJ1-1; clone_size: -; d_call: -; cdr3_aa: CASSFRAGENTEAFF; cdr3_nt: TGTGCCAGCAGCTTCAGGGCAGGGGAGAACACTGAAGCTTTCTTT
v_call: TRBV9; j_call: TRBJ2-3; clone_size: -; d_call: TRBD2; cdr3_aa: CASSAAAGNTDTQYF; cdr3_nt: TGTGCCAGCAGCGCCGCAGCGGGGAACACAGATACGCAGTATTTT
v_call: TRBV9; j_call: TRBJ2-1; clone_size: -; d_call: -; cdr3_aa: CASSVVVLPQLDNEQFF; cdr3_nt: TGTGCCAGCAGCGTAGTCGTCCTACCCCAATTGGACAATGAGCAGTTCTTC
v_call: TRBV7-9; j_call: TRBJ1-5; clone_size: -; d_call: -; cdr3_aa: CASSLAHGSNQPQHF; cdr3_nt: TGTGCCAGCAGCTTGGCTCATGGGAGCAATCAGCCCCAGCATTTT
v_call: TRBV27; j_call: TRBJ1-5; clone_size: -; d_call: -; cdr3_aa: CASSGKATQPQHF; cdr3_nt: TGTGCCAGCTCCGGCAAGGCTACTCAGCCCCAGCATTTT
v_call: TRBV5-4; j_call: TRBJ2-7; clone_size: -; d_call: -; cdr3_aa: CASSHRDSSYEQYF; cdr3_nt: TGTGCCAGCAGCCACCGGGATAGCTCCTACGAGCAGTACTTC
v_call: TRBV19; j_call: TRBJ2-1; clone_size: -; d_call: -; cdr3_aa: CASSIGGNEQFF; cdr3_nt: TGTGCCAGTAGTATAGGTGGCAATGAGCAGTTCTTC
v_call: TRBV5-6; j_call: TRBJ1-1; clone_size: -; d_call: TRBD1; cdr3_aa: CASSLLIRQGMNTEAFF; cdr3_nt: TGTGCCAGCAGCTTATTAATCCGACAGGGGATGAACACTGAAGCTTTCTTT
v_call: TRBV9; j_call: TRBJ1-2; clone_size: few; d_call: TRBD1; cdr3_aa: CASSVGTGIYGYTF; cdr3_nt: TGTGCCAGCAGCGTAGGGACAGGGATTTATGGCTACACCTTC
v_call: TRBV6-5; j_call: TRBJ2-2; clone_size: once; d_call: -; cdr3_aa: CASSPWVTNTGELFF; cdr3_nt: TGTGCCAGCAGTCCATGGGTCACGAACACCGGGGAGCTGTTTTTT
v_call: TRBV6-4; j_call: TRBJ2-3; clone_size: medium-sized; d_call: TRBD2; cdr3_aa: CASSDSSGADTQYF; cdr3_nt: TGTGCCAGCAGTGACTCTAGCGGGGCAGATACGCAGTATTTT
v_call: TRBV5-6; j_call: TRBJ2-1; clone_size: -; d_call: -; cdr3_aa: CASSLSQGNEQFF; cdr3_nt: TGTGCCAGCAGCTTGTCTCAGGGCAATGAGCAGTTCTTC
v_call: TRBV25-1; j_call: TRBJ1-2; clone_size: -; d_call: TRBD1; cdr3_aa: CASSGGQGAFGYTF; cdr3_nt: TGTGCCAGCAGTGGGGGACAGGGGGCATTTGGCTACACCTTC
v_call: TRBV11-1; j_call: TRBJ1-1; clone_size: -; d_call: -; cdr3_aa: CASSFMPGVEAFF; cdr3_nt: TGTGCCAGCAGCTTCATGCCAGGGGTTGAAGCTTTCTTT
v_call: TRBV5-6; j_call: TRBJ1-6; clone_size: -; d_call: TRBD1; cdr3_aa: CASRDTGTVYNSPLHF; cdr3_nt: TGTGCCAGCAGAGACACCGGGACAGTCTATAATTCACCCCTCCACTTT
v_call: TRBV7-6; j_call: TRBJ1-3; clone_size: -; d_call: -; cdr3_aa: CASSLSEAGAGNTIYF; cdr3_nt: TGTGCCAGCAGCTTATCGGAGGCAGGGGCTGGAAACACCATATATTTT
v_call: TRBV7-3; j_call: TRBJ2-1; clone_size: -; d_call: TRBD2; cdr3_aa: CASSSNPFEGTSGNEQFF; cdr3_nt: TGTGCCAGCAGCTCCAACCCTTTCGAGGGGACTAGCGGCAATGAGCAGTTCTTC
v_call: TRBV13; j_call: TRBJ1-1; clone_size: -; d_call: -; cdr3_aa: CARGGLGAEAFF; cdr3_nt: TGTGCCAGAGGGGGATTGGGGGCTGAAGCTTTCTTT
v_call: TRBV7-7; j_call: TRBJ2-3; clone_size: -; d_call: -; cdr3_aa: CASSLGSGTDTQYF; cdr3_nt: TGTGCCAGCAGCTTAGGGAGCGGCACAGATACGCAGTATTTT
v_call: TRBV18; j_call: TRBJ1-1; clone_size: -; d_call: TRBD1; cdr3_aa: CASSSRDRGLRNTEAFF; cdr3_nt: TGTGCCAGCTCATCCCGGGACAGGGGGCTTAGGAACACTGAAGCTTTCTTT
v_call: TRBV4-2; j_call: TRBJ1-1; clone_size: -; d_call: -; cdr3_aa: CASSQAVGTEAFF; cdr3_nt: TGTGCCAGCAGCCAAGCCGTGGGCACTGAAGCTTTCTTT
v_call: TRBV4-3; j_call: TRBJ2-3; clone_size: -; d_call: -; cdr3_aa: CASSQEGGAYEDTDTQYF; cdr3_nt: TGCGCCAGCAGCCAAGAAGGGGGGGCCTACGAAGACACAGATACGCAGTATTTT
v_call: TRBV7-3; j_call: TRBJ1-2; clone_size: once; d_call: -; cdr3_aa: CASSLTAGNYGYTF; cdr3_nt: TGTGCCAGCAGCTTAACGGCAGGGAACTATGGCTACACCTTC
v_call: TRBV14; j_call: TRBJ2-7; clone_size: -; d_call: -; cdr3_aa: CASSLGYEQYF; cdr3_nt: TGTGCCAGCAGCCTAGGGTACGAGCAGTACTTC
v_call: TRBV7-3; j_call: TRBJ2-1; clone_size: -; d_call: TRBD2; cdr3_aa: CASSVGGDNEQFF; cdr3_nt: TGTGCCAGCAGCGTGGGAGGGGACAATGAGCAGTTCTTC
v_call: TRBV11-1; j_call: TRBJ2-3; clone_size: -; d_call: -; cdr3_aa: CASSYGQFTDTQYF; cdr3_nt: TGTGCCAGCAGCTACGGACAGTTCACAGATACGCAGTATTTT
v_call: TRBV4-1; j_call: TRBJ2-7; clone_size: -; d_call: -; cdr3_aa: CASSQDRDIYYEQYF; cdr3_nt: TGCGCCAGCAGCCAAGATCGGGACATATACTACGAGCAGTACTTC
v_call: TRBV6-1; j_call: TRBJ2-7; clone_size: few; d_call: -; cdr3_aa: CASSSELRYEQYF; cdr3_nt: TGTGCCAGCAGCTCAGAGCTAAGGTACGAGCAGTACTTC
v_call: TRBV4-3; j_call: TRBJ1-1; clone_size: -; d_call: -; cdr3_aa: CASSQEARGTEAFF; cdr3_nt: TGCGCCAGCAGCCAAGAAGCCCGGGGCACTGAAGCTTTCTTT
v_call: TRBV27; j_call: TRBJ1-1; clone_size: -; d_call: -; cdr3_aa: CASSFGGPGPNTEAFF; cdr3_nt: TGTGCCAGCAGTTTCGGGGGCCCTGGACCGAACACTGAAGCTTTCTTT
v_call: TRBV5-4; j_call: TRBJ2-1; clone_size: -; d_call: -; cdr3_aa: CASSFDYFNEQFF; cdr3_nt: TGTGCCAGCAGCTTCGACTACTTCAATGAGCAGTTCTTC
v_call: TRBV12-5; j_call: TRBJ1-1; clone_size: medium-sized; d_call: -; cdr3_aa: CASGFLQEGSSNTEAFF; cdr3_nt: TGTGCTAGTGGTTTCCTCCAAGAAGGGAGTTCGAACACTGAAGCTTTCTTT
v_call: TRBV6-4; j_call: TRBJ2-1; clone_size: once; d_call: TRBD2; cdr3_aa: CASSDSAGGGNEQFF; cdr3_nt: TGTGCCAGCAGTGACTCTGCGGGAGGGGGCAATGAGCAGTTCTTC
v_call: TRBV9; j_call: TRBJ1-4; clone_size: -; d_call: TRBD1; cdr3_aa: CASSAGTVANEKLFF; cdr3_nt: TGTGCCAGCAGCGCCGGGACAGTGGCTAATGAAAAACTGTTTTTT
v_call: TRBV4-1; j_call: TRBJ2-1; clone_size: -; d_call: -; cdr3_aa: CASSHRANSYNEQFF; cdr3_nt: TGCGCCAGCAGCCACCGGGCTAACTCCTACAATGAGCAGTTCTTC
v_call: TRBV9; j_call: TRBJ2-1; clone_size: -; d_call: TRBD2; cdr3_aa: CASDRLAGDEQFF; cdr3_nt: TGTGCCAGCGACCGACTAGCGGGGGATGAGCAGTTCTTC
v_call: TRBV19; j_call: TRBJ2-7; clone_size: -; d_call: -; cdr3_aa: CASSPGAGVEQYF; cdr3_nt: TGTGCCAGTAGTCCCGGGGCAGGGGTCGAGCAGTACTTC
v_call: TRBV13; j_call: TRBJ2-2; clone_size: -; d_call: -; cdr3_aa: CASSFPQNTGELFF; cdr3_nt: TGTGCCAGCAGCTTCCCACAGAACACCGGGGAGCTGTTTTTT
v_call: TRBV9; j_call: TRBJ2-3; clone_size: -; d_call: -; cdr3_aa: CASSVEHLGGTDTQYF; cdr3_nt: TGTGCCAGCAGCGTAGAGCACCTGGGGGGCACAGATACGCAGTATTTT